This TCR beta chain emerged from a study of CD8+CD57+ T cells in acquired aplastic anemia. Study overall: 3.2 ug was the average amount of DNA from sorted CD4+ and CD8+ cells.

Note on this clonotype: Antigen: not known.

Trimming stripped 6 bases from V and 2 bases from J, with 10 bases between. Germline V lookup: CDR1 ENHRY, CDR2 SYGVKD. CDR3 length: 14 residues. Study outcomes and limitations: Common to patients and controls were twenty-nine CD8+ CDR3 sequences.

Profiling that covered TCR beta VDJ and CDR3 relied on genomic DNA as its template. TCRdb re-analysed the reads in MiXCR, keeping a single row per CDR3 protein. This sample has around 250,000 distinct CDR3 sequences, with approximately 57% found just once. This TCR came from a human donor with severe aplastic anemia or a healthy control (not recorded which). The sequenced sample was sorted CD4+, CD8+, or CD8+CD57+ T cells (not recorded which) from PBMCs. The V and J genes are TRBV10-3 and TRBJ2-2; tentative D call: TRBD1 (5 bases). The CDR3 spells CAIRGRGNTGELFF. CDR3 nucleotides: TGTGCCATCAGGGGGCGAGGAAACACCGGGGAGCTGTTTTTT.